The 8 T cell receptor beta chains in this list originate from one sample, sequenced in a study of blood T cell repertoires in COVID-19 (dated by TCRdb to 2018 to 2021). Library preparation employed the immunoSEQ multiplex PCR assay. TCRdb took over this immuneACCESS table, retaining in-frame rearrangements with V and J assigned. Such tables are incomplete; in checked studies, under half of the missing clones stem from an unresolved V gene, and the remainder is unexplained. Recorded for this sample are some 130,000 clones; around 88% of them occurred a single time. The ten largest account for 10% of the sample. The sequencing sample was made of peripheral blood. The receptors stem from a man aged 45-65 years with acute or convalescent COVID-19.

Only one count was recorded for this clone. Here the CDR3 DNA reads TGTGCCAGCAGCTTAGGGACAGGTGGCCCGTACGAGCAGTACTTC. Its translation: CASSLGTGGPYEQYF. The chain couples TRBV11-2 to TRBJ2-7; 7 bases agree with TRBD1. The CDR3 is 15 residues long. Germline V gene lookup returns CDR1 SGHAT and CDR2 FQNNGV. V shed 1 base, J shed 4 bases, and the junction held 7 bases outside the gene matches. Full variable domain (outside the CDR3, taken from reference TRBV11-2 and TRBJ2-7): EAGVAQSPRYKIIEKRQSVAFWCNPISGHATLYWYQQILGQGPKLLIQFQNNGVVDDSQLPKDRFSAERLKGVDSTLKIQPAKLEDSAVYLCASSLGTGGPYEQYFGPGTRLTVT.

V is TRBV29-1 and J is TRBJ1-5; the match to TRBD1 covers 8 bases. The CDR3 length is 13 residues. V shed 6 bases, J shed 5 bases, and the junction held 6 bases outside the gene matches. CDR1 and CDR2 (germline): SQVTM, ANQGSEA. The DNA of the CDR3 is TGCAGCGTGGCCCCACAGGGGGATCAGCCCCAGCATTTT. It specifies CSVAPQGDQPQHF. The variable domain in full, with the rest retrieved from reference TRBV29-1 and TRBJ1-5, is SAVISQKPSRDICQRGTSLTIQCQVDSQVTMMFWYRQQPGQSLTLIATANQGSEATYESGFVIDKFPISRPNLTFSTLTVSNMSPEDSSIYLCSVAPQGDQPQHFGDGTRLSIL.

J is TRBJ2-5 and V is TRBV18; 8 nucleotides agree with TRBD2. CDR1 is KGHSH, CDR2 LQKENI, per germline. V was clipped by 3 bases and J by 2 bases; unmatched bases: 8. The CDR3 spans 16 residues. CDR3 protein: CASSPPGAGEQETQYF. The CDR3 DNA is TGTGCCAGCTCACCCCCAGGAGCGGGGGAACAAGAGACCCAGTACTTC.

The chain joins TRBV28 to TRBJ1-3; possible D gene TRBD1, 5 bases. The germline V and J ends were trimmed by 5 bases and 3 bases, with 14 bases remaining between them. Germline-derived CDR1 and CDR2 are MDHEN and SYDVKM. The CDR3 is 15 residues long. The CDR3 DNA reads TGTGCCAGCAGTCTTGGGGGAGGTGATGGAAACACCATATATTTT. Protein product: CASSLGGGDGNTIYF.

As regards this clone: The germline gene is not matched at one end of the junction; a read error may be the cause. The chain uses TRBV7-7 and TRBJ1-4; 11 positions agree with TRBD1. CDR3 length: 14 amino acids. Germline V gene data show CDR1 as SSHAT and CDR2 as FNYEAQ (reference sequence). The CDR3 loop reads CASSSGQGEGKLFF. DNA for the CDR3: TGTGCTAGCAGCTCGGGACAGGGGGAAGGAAAACTGTTTTTT.

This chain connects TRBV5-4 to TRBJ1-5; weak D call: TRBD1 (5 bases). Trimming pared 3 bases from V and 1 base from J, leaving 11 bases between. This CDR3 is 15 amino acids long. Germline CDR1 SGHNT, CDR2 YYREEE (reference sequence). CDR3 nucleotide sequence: TGTGCCAGCAGCTGGGGGGGGAGAAGCAATCAGCCCCAGCATTTT. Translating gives CASSWGGRSNQPQHF.

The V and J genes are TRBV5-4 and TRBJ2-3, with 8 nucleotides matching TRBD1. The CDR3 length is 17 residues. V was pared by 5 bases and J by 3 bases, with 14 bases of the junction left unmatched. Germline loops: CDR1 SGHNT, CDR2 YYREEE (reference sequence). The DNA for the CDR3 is TGTGCCAGCAGTCCTGGACAGGGAAGGATGGGAACAGATACGCAGTATTTT. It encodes CASSPGQGRMGTDTQYF.

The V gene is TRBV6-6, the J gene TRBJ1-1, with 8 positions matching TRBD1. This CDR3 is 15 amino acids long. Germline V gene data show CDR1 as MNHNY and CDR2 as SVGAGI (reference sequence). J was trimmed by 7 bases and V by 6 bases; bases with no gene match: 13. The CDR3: CASRKGQGRSDEAFF. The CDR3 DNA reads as TGTGCCAGCAGAAAAGGACAGGGTCGGTCGGATGAAGCTTTCTTT.